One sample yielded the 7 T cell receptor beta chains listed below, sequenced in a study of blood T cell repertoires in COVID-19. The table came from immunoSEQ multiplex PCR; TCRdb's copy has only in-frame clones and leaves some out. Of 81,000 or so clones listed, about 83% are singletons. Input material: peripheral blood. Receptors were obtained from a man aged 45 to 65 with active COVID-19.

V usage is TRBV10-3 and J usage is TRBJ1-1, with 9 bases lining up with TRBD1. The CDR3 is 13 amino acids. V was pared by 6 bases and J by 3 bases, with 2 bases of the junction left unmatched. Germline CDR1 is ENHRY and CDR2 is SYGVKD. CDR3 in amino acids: CAISDRGDTEAFF. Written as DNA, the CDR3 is TGTGCCATCAGCGACAGGGGGGACACTGAAGCTTTCTTT.

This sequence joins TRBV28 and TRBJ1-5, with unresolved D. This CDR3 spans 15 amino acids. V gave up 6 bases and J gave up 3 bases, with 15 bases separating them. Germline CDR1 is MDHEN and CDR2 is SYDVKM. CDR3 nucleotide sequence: TGTGCCAGCAGGAGGGAGGGAGGCAACAATCAGCCCCAGCATTTT. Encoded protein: CASRREGGNNQPQHF.

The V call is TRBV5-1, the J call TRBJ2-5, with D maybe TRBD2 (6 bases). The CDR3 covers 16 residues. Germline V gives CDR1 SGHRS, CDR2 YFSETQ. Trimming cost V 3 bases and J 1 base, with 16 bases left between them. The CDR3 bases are TGCGCCAGCAGCTCTAGCGTTAGCGGAGCCCAAGAGACCCAGTACTTC. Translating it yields CASSSSVSGAQETQYF.

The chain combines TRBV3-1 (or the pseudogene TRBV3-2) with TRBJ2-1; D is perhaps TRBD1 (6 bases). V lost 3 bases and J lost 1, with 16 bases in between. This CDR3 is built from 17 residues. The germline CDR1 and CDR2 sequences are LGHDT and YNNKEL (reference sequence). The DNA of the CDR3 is TGTGCCAGCAGCCACGGACGACAGGACCCGTCCTACAATGAGCAGTTCTTC. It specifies CASSHGRQDPSYNEQFF.

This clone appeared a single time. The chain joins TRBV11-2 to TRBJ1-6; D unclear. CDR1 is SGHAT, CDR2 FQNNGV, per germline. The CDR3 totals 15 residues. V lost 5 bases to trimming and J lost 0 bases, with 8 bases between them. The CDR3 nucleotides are TGTGCCAGCAGCGGTTACAGCTCCTATAATTCACCCCTCCACTTT. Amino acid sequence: CASSGYSSYNSPLHF.

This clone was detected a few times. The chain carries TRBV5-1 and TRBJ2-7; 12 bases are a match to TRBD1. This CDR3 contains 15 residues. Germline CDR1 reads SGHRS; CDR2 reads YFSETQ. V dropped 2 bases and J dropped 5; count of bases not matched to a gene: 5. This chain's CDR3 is CASSFRDRGLNEQYF. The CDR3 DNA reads TGCGCCAGCAGCTTTCGGGACAGGGGGCTCAACGAGCAGTACTTC. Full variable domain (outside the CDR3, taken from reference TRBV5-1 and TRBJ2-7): KAGVTQTPRYLIKTRGQQVTLSCSPISGHRSVSWYQQTPGQGLQFLFEYFSETQRNKGNFPGRFSGRQFSNSRSEMNVSTLELGDSALYLCASSFRDRGLNEQYFGPGTRLTVT.

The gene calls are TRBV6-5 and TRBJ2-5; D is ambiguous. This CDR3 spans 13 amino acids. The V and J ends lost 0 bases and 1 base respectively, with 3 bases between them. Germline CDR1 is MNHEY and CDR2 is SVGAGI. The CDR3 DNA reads TGTGCCAGCAGTTACTCAGCCCAAGAGACCCAGTACTTC. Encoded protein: CASSYSAQETQYF.